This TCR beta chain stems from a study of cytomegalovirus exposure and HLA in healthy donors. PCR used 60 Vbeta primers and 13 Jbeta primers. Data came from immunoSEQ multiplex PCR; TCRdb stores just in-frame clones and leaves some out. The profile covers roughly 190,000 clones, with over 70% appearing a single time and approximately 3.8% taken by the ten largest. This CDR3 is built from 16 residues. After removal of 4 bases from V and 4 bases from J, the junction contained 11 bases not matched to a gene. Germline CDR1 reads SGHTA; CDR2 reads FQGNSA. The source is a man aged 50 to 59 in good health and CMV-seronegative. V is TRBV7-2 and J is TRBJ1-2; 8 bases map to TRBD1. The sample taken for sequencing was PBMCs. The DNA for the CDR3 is TGTGCCAGCAGCTGGGGACAGGCCCCCGAGGCCTATGGCTACACCTTC. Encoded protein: CASSWGQAPEAYGYTF.